The rows below give T cell receptor beta chains drawn from one sample of a study of shared clonotypes between healthy human individuals. TCRdb keeps only in-frame clones here, not all; method: immunoSEQ multiplex PCR. This table has 2 million or so clones, 90% to 95% appearing once. Sequenced sample: naive CD4+ T cells sorted from blood. The receptors shown here come from a young man in good health. Both conserved end residues are part of each CDR3. Each record gives: CDR3 length, J gene, clone size, V gene, D gene, CDR3 DNA, CDR3 protein. The D gene is left open where the match is weak. Size is stated for part of the rows, as once, few or many counts, or as a class when the clone is expanded.

13 | TRBJ1-5 | . | TRBV6-6 | . | TGTGCCAGCAGTTTAGTGGGGAATCAGCCCCAGCATTTT | CASSLVGNQPQHF
16 | TRBJ1-4 | . | TRBV21-1 | . | TGTGCCAGCAGCAAAAGTGAGGGGGAGCCGGGGGAAAAACTGTTTTTT | CASSKSEGEPGEKLFF
14 | TRBJ1-4 | . | TRBV30 | TRBD1 | TGTGCCTGGAGTCTCAGGACAGGGGATGAAAAACTGTTTTTT | CAWSLRTGDEKLFF
14 | TRBJ2-5 | . | TRBV7-2 | . | TGTGCCAGCAGCTTTTCCAGGTCTCAAGAGACCCAGTACTTC | CASSFSRSQETQYF
14 | TRBJ2-7 | . | TRBV6-1 | TRBD1 | TGTGCCAGCAGTGAACCGGGACAGGGAAACGAGCAGTACTTC | CASSEPGQGNEQYF
17 | TRBJ2-3 | . | TRBV11-2 | TRBD2 | TGTGCCAGCAGCTTACCTTTAGCGGGAGGGAGGACAGATACGCAGTATTTT | CASSLPLAGGRTDTQYF
14 | TRBJ1-6 | . | TRBV6-5 | TRBD1 | TGTGCCAGCACTTTGACAGGGATAGGATCACCCCTCCACTTT | CASTLTGIGSPLHF
13 | TRBJ2-3 | . | TRBV28 | TRBD1 | TGTGCCAGCAGCTTGGGACAGGGAGATACGCAGTATTTT | CASSLGQGDTQYF
17 | TRBJ2-1 | . | TRBV5-4 | TRBD2 | TGTGCCAGCAGCTTGGACGGGTTAGCGGGACCGTACAATGAGCAGTTCTTC | CASSLDGLAGPYNEQFF
12 | TRBJ1-1 | . | TRBV18 | . | TGTGCCAGCTCACCACTAACAGGGGAAGCTTTCTTT | CASSPLTGEAFF
15 | TRBJ2-5 | few | TRBV7-2 | TRBD2 | TGTGCCAGCAGCTTAGCTAGAGCGGGAAGAGAGACCCAGTACTTC | CASSLARAGRETQYF
13 | TRBJ1-1 | . | TRBV7-2 | . | TGTGCCAGCAGCTGGTCCTTTAGTACTGAAGCTTTCTTT | CASSWSFSTEAFF
14 | TRBJ1-4 | . | TRBV28 | TRBD1 | TGTGCCAGCAGTTTCGGCAGGGGGCATGAAAAACTGTTTTTT | CASSFGRGHEKLFF
15 | TRBJ2-2 | . | TRBV7-9 | . | TGTGCCAGCAGCTTAGGTCCCACAAACACCGGGGAGCTGTTTTTT | CASSLGPTNTGELFF
15 | TRBJ2-7 | . | TRBV7-9 | . | TGTGCCAGCAGCTTGGCCGGGACACCTTCCTACGAGCAGTACTTC | CASSLAGTPSYEQYF
14 | TRBJ1-4 | . | TRBV29-1 | TRBD1 | TGCAGCGTGCTAAAGGGGGCGGGTAGTGAAAAACTGTTTTTT | CSVLKGAGSEKLFF
17 | TRBJ1-1 | . | TRBV27 | . | TGTGCCAGCGTCCTAACCGGGACACTCCTTTCTAACACTGAAGCTTTCTTT | CASVLTGTLLSNTEAFF
14 | TRBJ2-1 | . | TRBV7-2 | . | TGTGCCAGCGCGGGTCATAGCTCCTACAATGAGCAGTTCTTC | CASAGHSSYNEQFF
15 | TRBJ1-2 | . | TRBV7-9 | . | TGTGCCAGCAGCTTAGGACAGAGTAACCTCTATGGCTACACCTTC | CASSLGQSNLYGYTF
12 | TRBJ1-5 | . | TRBV2 | . | TGTGCCAGCGCTCGGGGAAATCAGCCCCAGCATTTT | CASARGNQPQHF
14 | TRBJ1-1 | . | TRBV18 | . | TGTGCCAGCTCACCTAGGGGACAGAACACTGAAGCTTTCTTT | CASSPRGQNTEAFF
14 | TRBJ1-1 | many | TRBV30 | . | TGTGCCTGGACCACCGGGACACTGAACACTGAAGCTTTCTTT | CAWTTGTLNTEAFF
18 | TRBJ2-3 | once | TRBV6-1 | TRBD1 | TGTGCCAGCAGTGAAGCGTTTGGGACAGGTCGTTTTCCAGATACGCAGTATTTT | CASSEAFGTGRFPDTQYF
16 | TRBJ2-5 | . | TRBV5-6 | . | TGTGCCAGCAGCTTGGGATGGGGTACAACTCAAGAGACCCAGTACTTC | CASSLGWGTTQETQYF
15 | TRBJ2-7 | once | TRBV5-6 | . | TGTGCCAGCAGCTTTAGGACACCCTCCCCCTACGAGCAGTACTTC | CASSFRTPSPYEQYF
15 | TRBJ2-2 | . | TRBV5-1 | . | TGCGCCAGCAGCTCCGACCCAGGTTTGACCGGGGAGCTGTTTTTT | CASSSDPGLTGELFF
18 | TRBJ2-6 | . | TRBV9 | . | TGTGCCAGCAGCGTAGAAGGGAGGGGGTCCTCTGGGGCCAACGTCCTGACTTTC | CASSVEGRGSSGANVLTF
14 | TRBJ1-2 | . | TRBV2 | . | TGTGCCAGCAGAGGCCGGGTGGCTAACTATGGCTACACCTTC | CASRGRVANYGYTF
12 | TRBJ1-2 | . | TRBV10-3 | . | TGTGCCATCAGTGACGATAACTATGGCTACACCTTC | CAISDDNYGYTF
14 | TRBJ2-5 | . | TRBV5-1 | . | TGCGCCAGCAGCTTGGAAATTGCTCAAGAGACCCAGTACTTC | CASSLEIAQETQYF
16 | TRBJ1-2 | . | TRBV5-1 | TRBD1 | TGCGCCAGCAGCCCGACAACGGGAGGGGGCATGTATGGCTACACCTTC | CASSPTTGGGMYGYTF
11 | TRBJ2-3 | . | TRBV14 | . | TGTGCCAGCAGCCAAGGGAGTCAGCAGTATTTT | CASSQGSQQYF
14 | TRBJ1-1 | . | TRBV11-3 | . | TGTGCCAGCAGCTTAGGACAGATGAACACTGAAGCTTTCTTT | CASSLGQMNTEAFF
15 | TRBJ1-5 | . | TRBV7-2 | . | TGTGCCAGCAGCTTAGAAAGTGTTAGCAATCAGCCCCAGCATTTT | CASSLESVSNQPQHF
13 | TRBJ2-7 | . | TRBV2 | . | TGTGCCAGCAGTGAAGCCCACAGCTACGAGCAGTACTTC | CASSEAHSYEQYF
16 | TRBJ2-3 | . | TRBV7-2 | . | TGTGCCAGCAGCTTAGTGGCAGGGATCCTCACAGATACGCAGTATTTT | CASSLVAGILTDTQYF
16 | TRBJ1-1 | . | TRBV28 | . | TGTGCCAGCAGTACGGGATCAGGGACGGCTAACACTGAAGCTTTCTTT | CASSTGSGTANTEAFF
15 | TRBJ1-4 | . | TRBV19 | . | TGTGCCAGTAGTATATACCCAGGGCAAGATGAAAAACTGTTTTTT | CASSIYPGQDEKLFF
16 | TRBJ2-2 | once | TRBV5-1 | TRBD2 | TGCGCCAGCAGCTTACAGACTAGCACGAACACCGGGGAGCTGTTTTTT | CASSLQTSTNTGELFF
14 | TRBJ2-5 | . | TRBV29-1 | . | TGCAGCGCCCATGACACAGCGAACCAAGAGACCCAGTACTTC | CSAHDTANQETQYF
13 | TRBJ2-5 | once | TRBV7-2 | . | TGTGCCAGCAGCTTAGGTACGTCGGAGACCCAGTACTTC | CASSLGTSETQYF
12 | TRBJ1-5 | . | TRBV28 | . | TGTGCCAGCACCCTTAGGGGTCAGCCCCAGCATTTT | CASTLRGQPQHF
13 | TRBJ2-3 | . | TRBV28 | TRBD2 | TGTGCCACCTCCCGCGGGGGGGCAGATACGCAGTATTTT | CATSRGGADTQYF
13 | TRBJ2-7 | . | TRBV7-2 | . | TGTGCCAGCAGCCGCCTGACACCGTACGAGCAGTACTTC | CASSRLTPYEQYF
13 | TRBJ1-2 | . | TRBV30 | . | TGTGCCTGGAGTGTACAGGGCCACTATGGCTACACCTTC | CAWSVQGHYGYTF
14 | TRBJ2-7 | . | TRBV6-5 | TRBD1 | TGTGCCAGCAGTGCCGGGACAGAGACCTACGAGCAGTACTTC | CASSAGTETYEQYF
16 | TRBJ2-7 | . | TRBV7-2 | . | TGTGCCAGCAGCTCTGGGGGCAGCTTCTCATCCTACGAGCAGTACTTC | CASSSGGSFSSYEQYF
17 | TRBJ2-3 | . | TRBV28 | TRBD1 | TGTGCCAGCAGTTTCCCACTTACAGGGGGAAGGTGGGATACGCAGTATTTT | CASSFPLTGGRWDTQYF
15 | TRBJ1-6 | . | TRBV7-2 | . | TGTGCCAGCAGCTTATCCAGGGTCCATAATTCACCCCTCCACTTT | CASSLSRVHNSPLHF
16 | TRBJ1-2 | . | TRBV30 | TRBD1 | TGTGCCTGGAGTGTACAGGGGGCTAACTTTAACTATGGCTACACCTTC | CAWSVQGANFNYGYTF